This T cell receptor (beta chain) was recorded in a study of vaccination and CD4 T cells after COVID-19. Study details: Each of a few convalescent patients provided samples at day 14 and again at days 161 to 241 post-vaccination.

Time point described: late sampling 161 to 241 days after vaccination in three convalescent patients. There were positive PCR dates ranging from March to December 2020, all predating US Alpha, Beta and Delta variants. The CDR3 extends over 13 amino acids. The germline gives CDR1 SGHTA, CDR2 FQGNSA. V was cut by 4 bases and J by 7 bases, with 11 bases left in between. One entry per CDR3 protein, called by TCRdb with MiXCR from the PCR reads. The data hold more than 25,000 distinct CDR3 sequences, with more than 40% observed a single time. The sample here was CD4+ T cells from blood, taken about 7 months after SARS-CoV-2 vaccination. The sequence was collected from a human donor who had recovered from COVID-19. V gene TRBV7-2 combines with J gene TRBJ1-5, with D possibly TRBD1 on 5 matching bases. The CDR3 is CASSWDPGQPQHF. The CDR3 DNA reads TGTGCCAGCAGCTGGGACCCGGGGCAGCCCCAGCATTTT. The full variable domain, in which reference TRBV7-2 and TRBJ1-5 provide the parts outside the CDR3, is GAGVSQSPSNKVTEKGKDVELRCDPISGHTALYWYRQSLGQGLEFLIYFQGNSAPDKSGLPSDRFSAERTGGSVSTLTIQRTQQEDSAVYLCASSWDPGQPQHFGDGTRLSIL.